A single sample is the source of the 19 T cell receptor beta chains below, sequenced in a study of T cells in Graves' hyperthyroidism and ophthalmopathy. Authors of the study amplified TCR beta CDR3 regions from RNA transcripts. HTBI primers were the set used in a first-round RT-PCR of the TCR CDR3. TCRdb recomputed calls from the multiplex PCR reads with MiXCR, one row per CDR3 protein. The sample records approximately 250,000 distinct CDR3 sequences, around 26% being singletons. The specimen was blood. These receptor sequences come from a woman aged 40 to 50 with Graves' ophthalmopathy.

This clonotype was seen at least ten times. CDR3 residues: CASSPGTGGNTIYF. The CDR3 coding sequence is TGTGCCAGCAGTCCTGGGACGGGTGGAAACACCATATATTTT. The chain employs TRBV27 and TRBJ1-3; D is possibly TRBD1 (5 bases). This CDR3 has 14 amino acids. From germline, CDR1 is MNHEY and CDR2 SMNVEV (reference sequence). Between the trimmed V and J ends, which lost 5 bases and 3 bases, there was a span of 11 bases.

The sample holds many counts of this clonotype. V gene TRBV5-1 combines with J gene TRBJ1-1, with D unresolved. The CDR3 runs 16 residues. Per the germline V gene, CDR1 is SGHRS and CDR2 is YFSETQ. Trimming pared 1 base from V and 0 bases from J, leaving 13 bases between. CDR3 DNA sequence: TGCGCCAGCAGCTTGATCGGGGATTCCCTGAACACTGAAGCTTTCTTT. Amino acid sequence: CASSLIGDSLNTEAFF.

Of note for this clonotype: With a much larger clone just one base away, this may be a read error. This chain joins TRBV29-1 and TRBJ2-7, with 14 bases aligning to TRBD2. CDR3 length: 15 residues. Germline CDR1 and CDR2: SQVTM and ANQGSEA. Here the CDR3 DNA reads TGCATCGTGCCCGGGACTAGCGGGAGTCATGGGGAGCAGTACTTC. As protein: CIVPGTSGSHGEQYF.

With respect to this clonotype: The junction departs from germline at one end; a sequencing error may be responsible. The V gene is TRBV6-2 or TRBV6-3, the J gene TRBJ1-5; a weak D match, TRBD1 (5 bases). This CDR3 comprises 15 residues. Germline V gene data show CDR1 as MNHEY and CDR2 as SVGEGT. CDR3 protein: CASSNSLGRTGPQRF. In nucleotides, the CDR3 is TGTGCCAGCAGTAACAGTCTGGGACGCACGGGGCCCCAGCGTTTT.

In this sample, this clonotype turned up many times. The chain has TRBV25-1 and TRBJ2-3; D not resolved. Germline V gene data show CDR1 as MGHDK and CDR2 as SYGVNS. The CDR3 is 17 residues long. V gave up 6 bases and J gave up 0 bases, with 19 bases separating them. CDR3 sequence reads: CASSAPTPGPSTDTQYF. CDR3 nucleotides: TGTGCCAGCAGCGCTCCCACCCCTGGGCCTAGCACAGATACGCAGTATTTT.

This rearrangement joins TRBV13 to TRBJ2-7; 8 bases match TRBD1. After removal of 6 bases from V and 7 bases from J, the junction contained 8 bases not matched to a gene. Germline V gives CDR1 PRHDT, CDR2 FYEKMQ (reference sequence). The CDR3 is 13 residues long. DNA for the CDR3: TGTGCCAGCAGTTATCAGGGGGCGGGGGAGCAGTACTTC. This gives the protein CASSYQGAGEQYF.

This clonotype has ten or more counts. Relative to the germline gene, one junction end is altered; a read error may explain this. The CDR3 DNA is TGTGGCACCAGTGAGGCGGGTCCCTCCTACGAGCAGTACTTC. It specifies CGTSEAGPSYEQYF. The J gene is TRBJ2-7, the V gene TRBV24-1, with a possible D match to TRBD2 (5 bases). The CDR3 is 14 amino acids. Germline-derived CDR1 and CDR2 are KGHDR and SFDVKD.

The sample holds many counts of this clonotype. This chain uses TRBV20-1 with TRBJ1-1, with a tentative D call TRBD1 (6 bases). The CDR3 is 13 amino acids. Trimming removed 6 bases from V and 0 bases from J, with 11 bases in between. CDR1 DFQATT and CDR2 SNEGSKA come from the germline V gene (reference sequence). CDR3 sequence reads: CSAPGQLNTEAFF. CDR3 nucleotides: TGCAGTGCCCCTGGACAGTTGAACACTGAAGCTTTCTTT.

About this clonotype itself: Since a much larger clone is just one base distant, this may be a read error. As the CDR3 is not closed by the conserved phenylalanine or tryptophan, this likely results from a read error. The gene calls are TRBV6-9 and TRBJ2-3; D gene ambiguous. Trimming cost V 6 bases and J 4 bases, with 14 bases left between them. The germline V gene has CDR1 MNHGY and CDR2 SVAAGI. This CDR3 has 14 residues. The CDR3 region has the DNA TGTGCCAGCAGAATAGGAGTAGGCGCAGATACGCAGTATTCT. It codes for CASRIGVGADTQYS.

This clonotype was seen ten or more times. This chain uses TRBV28 with TRBJ2-5, with 8 bases that match TRBD2. V was clipped by 3 bases and J by 4 bases; unmatched bases: 1. The V gene's germline CDR1 is MDHEN and CDR2 SYDVKM. There are 13 residues in the CDR3. The CDR3 sequence is CASSLAGGETQYF. For the CDR3, the DNA is TGTGCCAGCAGTTTGGCGGGGGGAGAGACCCAGTACTTC.

This clonotype was counted a few times. The V gene is TRBV5-1, the J gene TRBJ1-2; 7 nucleotides match TRBD1. This CDR3 is built from 13 residues. Germline loops: CDR1 SGHRS, CDR2 YFSETQ. V lost 5 bases and J lost 4; bases outside the gene matches: 5. DNA for the CDR3: TGCGCCAGCAGTGAAGGGGGCTCCTATGGCTACACCTTC. Translating it yields CASSEGGSYGYTF.

Many counts were recorded for this clonotype. This chain uses TRBV20-1 with TRBJ2-5; 9 bases align to TRBD2. Trimming at V came to 5 bases and at J to 5 bases, leaving 15 bases not matched to a gene. This CDR3 region has 16 residues. Looked up from germline, CDR1 is DFQATT and CDR2 is SNEGSKA (reference sequence). The CDR3 is CSAGVASGTLEETQYF. The CDR3 bases are TGCAGTGCTGGCGTGGCTAGCGGGACCCTAGAGGAGACCCAGTACTTC.

There are a few counts of this clonotype. The CDR3 here is CASKGQGSNTGELFF. DNA for the CDR3: TGTGCCAGCAAGGGACAGGGCTCGAACACCGGGGAGCTGTTTTTT. The chain combines TRBV2 with TRBJ2-2, with 9 bases aligning to TRBD1. CDR1 and CDR2 (germline): SNHLY, FYNNEI. This CDR3 comprises 15 residues. The ends lost 7 bases at V and 0 bases at J; junction bases unmatched: 3.

In this sample, this clonotype turned up many times. The chain carries TRBV15 and TRBJ2-2, with 9 bases aligning to TRBD1. CDR1 and CDR2 (germline): LNHNV, YYDKDF (reference sequence). V was pared by 6 bases and J by 7 bases, with 9 bases of the junction left unmatched. CDR3 size: 15 residues. CDR3 residues: CATRSDRGLGGELFF. The CDR3 region has the DNA TGTGCCACCAGATCGGACAGGGGATTGGGCGGGGAGCTGTTTTTT. The variable domain in full, completed from reference TRBV15 and TRBJ2-2, reads DAMVIQNPRYQVTQFGKPVTLSCSQTLNHNVMYWYQQKSSQAPKLLFHYYDKDFNNEADTPDNFQSRRPNTSFCFLDIRSPGLGDTAMYLCATRSDRGLGGELFFGEGSRLTVL.

The chain is built from TRBV6-2 or TRBV6-3 and TRBJ2-7, with a possible D match to TRBD1 (5 bases). CDR3 size: 13 residues. V was trimmed by 7 bases and J by 3 bases, leaving 13 bases between them. Germline V gene data show CDR1 as MNHEY and CDR2 as SVGEGT. The CDR3 region has the DNA TGTGCCAGCACACCATTCGACAGCTACGAGCAGTACTTC. Amino acid sequence: CASTPFDSYEQYF.

This clonotype was seen only a few times. This sequence joins TRBV3-1 and TRBJ1-3, with D hard to call. V lost 0 bases to trimming and J lost 2 bases, with 17 bases between them. Germline CDR1 LGHDT, CDR2 YNNKEL (reference sequence). The CDR3 totals 18 residues. This chain's CDR3 is CASSQESMGRNAGNTIYF. For the CDR3, the DNA is TGTGCCAGCAGCCAAGAGTCCATGGGCAGGAACGCTGGAAACACCATATATTTT.

This clonotype occurred once. The CDR3 is CASSMAGNYGYTF. CDR3 in DNA: TGTGCCAGTAGTATGGCGGGAAACTATGGCTACACCTTC. V gene TRBV19 combines with J gene TRBJ1-2; D is unclear. The germline V and J ends were trimmed by 3 bases and 2 bases, with 7 bases remaining between them. There are 13 residues in the CDR3. The germline V gene has CDR1 LNHDA and CDR2 SQIVND (reference sequence).

The genes are TRBV6-5 and TRBJ2-7; tentatively, D is TRBD1 or TRBD2 (5 bases each). Germline CDR1 reads MNHEY; CDR2 reads SVGAGI. This CDR3 region has 15 residues. Trimming left V 6 bases short and J 0 bases short, with 15 bases between. This CDR3 reads CASSYGDPSSYEQYF. The CDR3 coding sequence is TGTGCCAGCAGCTACGGGGACCCATCCTCCTACGAGCAGTACTTC.

The chain uses TRBV7-9 and TRBJ1-5; 7 nucleotides align to TRBD1. This CDR3 is 14 amino acids long. Per germline, CDR1 SEHNR and CDR2 FQNEAQ (reference sequence). The V gene end was trimmed by 4 bases and the J gene end by 4 bases; junction bases not matched to a gene: 4. The CDR3, as DNA: TGTGCCAGCAGCTCCCGGGGACAGAATCAGCCCCAGCATTTT. Its protein is CASSSRGQNQPQHF.